This passage covers 19 T cell receptor beta chains from one sample sequenced in a study of T cell responses to AZD1222 COVID-19 vaccine. The data were produced by immunoSEQ multiplex PCR, yet TCRdb's version contains in-frame clones alone and is incomplete. The sample carries approximately 150,000 clones, 89% recorded once. Material: peripheral blood, obtained on day 0 of AZD1222 vaccination. These receptors originate from an adult in good health.

The V call is TRBV9, the J call TRBJ2-3; D might be TRBD1 (5 bases). CDR3 length equals 14 residues. Trimming cost V 4 bases and J 6 bases, with 15 bases left between them. Germline CDR1 reads SGDLS; CDR2 reads YYNGEE. The CDR3 protein is CASSPWTKGDTQYF. CDR3 nucleotide sequence: TGTGCCAGCAGCCCCTGGACAAAGGGGGATACGCAGTATTTT.

The J gene is TRBJ1-1, the V gene TRBV5-5, with no clear D. The CDR3 has 15 amino acids. The V end lost 0 bases, the J end lost 0 bases, and 9 bases lay between the germline ends. CDR1 is SGHKS and CDR2 is YYEKEE in the germline V gene (reference sequence). CDR3 coding DNA: TGTGCCAGCAGCTTGGATTTTCAAATGAACACTGAAGCTTTCTTT. It encodes CASSLDFQMNTEAFF.

This sequence joins TRBV11-3 and TRBJ2-2; TRBD1 matches at 7 bases. The CDR3 runs 15 residues. In germline, CDR1 is SGHNT, CDR2 YENEEA. After removal of 4 bases from V and 0 bases from J, the junction contained 2 bases not matched to a gene. The CDR3 bases are TGTGCCAGCAGCTCCGGGACAGCGAACACCGGGGAGCTGTTTTTT. Translation gives CASSSGTANTGELFF.

The genes are TRBV4-1 and TRBJ2-3; the D gene is possibly TRBD2 (5 bases). The V end lost 0 bases, the J end lost 2 bases, and 18 bases lay between the germline ends. The CDR3 consists of 18 residues. Germline assignment: CDR1 MGHRA and CDR2 YSYEKL. The CDR3 here is CASSQDPAREIYTDTQYF. The CDR3 DNA reads TGCGCCAGCAGCCAAGATCCGGCAAGGGAGATCTACACAGATACGCAGTATTTT.

Concerning this clone itself: Other nucleotide sequences from this sample produce the same CDR3. The chain recombines TRBV4-2 with TRBJ1-1; the match to TRBD1 covers 7 bases. Germline V gives CDR1 LGHNA, CDR2 YNFKEQ. The CDR3 contains 12 residues. Unmatched junction bases numbered 1, after V lost 2 bases and J lost 7 bases. The CDR3 sequence is CASSQNRGEAFF. CDR3 DNA: TGTGCCAGCAGCCAAAACAGGGGTGAAGCTTTCTTT.

This chain links TRBV5-6 with TRBJ2-5; 8 nucleotides agree with TRBD1. The CDR3 totals 15 residues. CDR1 and CDR2 (germline): SGHDT, YYEEEE. V shed 5 bases, J shed 3 bases, and the junction held 9 bases outside the gene matches. CDR3 region: CASSLYTDREETQYF. The CDR3 nucleotides read TGTGCCAGCAGTTTATACACGGACAGGGAAGAGACCCAGTACTTC.

The chain carries TRBV27 and TRBJ2-3, with TRBD2 matching 7 bases. Germline CDR1 reads MNHEY; CDR2 reads SMNVEV (reference sequence). The V segment lost 4 bases and the J segment 4 bases; nucleotides outside the gene matches: 8. CDR3 size: 15 residues. The CDR3 DNA reads as TGTGCCAGCAGTTACTCCAGCGGGAACCCAGATACGCAGTATTTT. Protein: CASSYSSGNPDTQYF.

The chain carries TRBV7-3 and TRBJ2-3; D not resolved. V shed 2 bases and J shed 4 bases, with 7 bases lying between them. The CDR3 has 13 residues. Germline CDR1 is SGHTA and CDR2 is FQGTGA. The CDR3 sequence is CASSLQSPDTQYF. The DNA for the CDR3 is TGTGCCAGCAGCTTACAGTCCCCAGATACGCAGTATTTT.

The chain joins TRBV19 to TRBJ2-1; a possible D gene is TRBD1 (5 bases). V was cut by 3 bases and J by 0 bases, with 9 bases left in between. This CDR3 region has 15 residues. Germline assignment: CDR1 LNHDA and CDR2 SQIVND (reference sequence). The CDR3 loop is CASSILGDSYNEQFF. The CDR3 DNA sequence: TGTGCCAGTAGTATCTTAGGGGACTCCTACAATGAGCAGTTCTTC.

V is TRBV5-4 and J is TRBJ2-2; 7 nucleotides line up with TRBD1. CDR1 is SGHNT, CDR2 YYREEE, per germline (reference sequence). There are 13 residues in the CDR3. The junction had 2 bases not matched to a gene; V was cut back by 3 bases and J by 6 bases. The CDR3 nucleotides are TGTGCCAGCAGCTCTCAGGGGGCCGGGGAGCTGTTTTTT. It is translated as CASSSQGAGELFF.

The J gene is TRBJ1-5, the V gene TRBV3-1 (or the pseudogene TRBV3-2); no definite D call. Germline V CDR1 and CDR2: LGHDT, YNNKEL (reference sequence). There are 17 residues in the CDR3. V was shortened by 3 bases and J by 5 bases, with 20 bases between the two germline ends. The CDR3 region is CASSHQTRQSRDQPQHF. CDR3 coding DNA: TGTGCCAGCAGCCATCAGACCAGACAATCTCGGGATCAGCCCCAGCATTTT.

The chain carries TRBV29-1 and TRBJ2-3; perhaps TRBD2 as D (5 bases). The germline V gene encodes CDR1 SQVTM and CDR2 ANQGSEA. V dropped 3 bases and J dropped 1 base, with 5 bases sitting between them. The CDR3 length is 12 residues. The CDR3 region is CSVERGTDTQYF. DNA for the CDR3: TGCAGCGTTGAGCGGGGCACAGATACGCAGTATTTT.

The chain combines TRBV5-4 with TRBJ1-6; 9 bases match TRBD1. Germline CDR1 is SGHNT and CDR2 is YYREEE (reference sequence). Trimming took 4 bases from V and 9 from J; bases not matched to a gene: 8. This CDR3 has 15 amino acids. CDR3 in DNA: TGTGCCAGCAGCCTGGGACAGGGAGGGGCTTCACCCCTCCACTTT. Translation: CASSLGQGGASPLHF. Based on the CDR3 plus reference TRBV5-4 and TRBJ1-6, the full variable domain is ETGVTQSPTHLIKTRGQQVTLRCSSQSGHNTVSWYQQALGQGPQFIFQYYREEENGRGNFPPRFSGLQFPNYSSELNVNALELDDSALYLCASSLGQGGASPLHFGNGTRLTVT.

The J gene is TRBJ2-7, the V gene TRBV7-8, with TRBD2 identical over 8 bases. V lost 6 bases and J lost 2; bases outside the gene matches: 15. The germline V gene has CDR1 SGHVS and CDR2 FQNEAQ. The CDR3 loop spans 17 amino acids. As DNA, the CDR3 is TGTGCCAGCAGGGGGGGGGAGGCTAGCGGGCGAGCCTACGAGCAGTACTTC. It yields the protein CASRGGEASGRAYEQYF. The full variable domain, with the rest looked up from reference TRBV7-8 and TRBJ2-7, is GAGVSQSPRYKVAKRGQDVALRCDPISGHVSLFWYQQALGQGPEFLTYFQNEAQLDKSGLPSDRFFAERPEGSVSTLKIQRTQQEDSAVYLCASRGGEASGRAYEQYFGPGTRLTVT.

J is TRBJ2-7 and V is TRBV6-6; 9 bases are a match to TRBD1. The CDR3 runs 15 residues. Germline values: CDR1 MNHNY, CDR2 SVGAGI (reference sequence). Trimming cost V 2 bases and J 4 bases; bases outside gene matches: 6. The CDR3 reads CASSYVQGARYEQYF. The CDR3 coding sequence is TGTGCCAGCAGTTACGTACAGGGGGCGCGGTACGAGCAGTACTTC.

This sequence joins TRBV5-4 and TRBJ1-4; D remains ambiguous. The germline CDR1 and CDR2 sequences are SGHNT and YYREEE (reference sequence). V was shortened by 4 bases and J by 3 bases, with 7 bases between the two germline ends. The CDR3 extends over 13 amino acids. CDR3 protein: CASSPKPNEKLFF. The CDR3 nucleotides read TGTGCCAGCAGCCCCAAACCTAATGAAAAACTGTTTTTT.

The genes are TRBV19 and TRBJ2-1, with D maybe TRBD2 (6 bases). V was pared by 6 bases and J by 4 bases, with 13 bases between. Germline CDR1 LNHDA, CDR2 SQIVND (reference sequence). The CDR3 length is 14 residues. The CDR3 DNA reads TGTGCCAGTAGCCCCTTAGCGGCGTACAATGAGCAGTTCTTC. Translating gives CASSPLAAYNEQFF.

V and J are TRBV4-1 and TRBJ2-7, with unresolved D. V was clipped by 4 bases and J by 2 bases, with 12 bases between them. Germline assignment: CDR1 MGHRA and CDR2 YSYEKL. The CDR3 spans 14 residues. In nucleotides, the CDR3 is TGCGCCAGCAGCCTCTGGAGTGAGGCCTACGAGCAGTACTTC. This gives the protein CASSLWSEAYEQYF.

This sequence joins TRBV15 and TRBJ1-1; a possible D gene is TRBD1 (6 bases). V lost 5 bases, J lost 3 bases, and 25 bases lay in between. The length of the CDR3 is 18 residues. Germline CDR1 is LNHNV and CDR2 is YYDKDF (reference sequence). The CDR3: CATSGGLGSWKGYTEAFF. CDR3 DNA: TGTGCCACCAGCGGGGGCCTCGGGTCCTGGAAGGGCTACACTGAAGCTTTCTTT.